This TCR beta chain came from a study of cytomegalovirus exposure and HLA in healthy donors. The V end lost 5 bases, the J end lost 4 bases, and 14 bases lay between the germline ends. The germline CDR1 and CDR2 sequences are MNHNS and SASEGT. This CDR3 is built from 14 residues. Use of 60 Vbeta and 13 Jbeta primers characterized the PCR. The protocol was immunoSEQ multiplex PCR, while the TCRdb copy is restricted to in-frame clones and leaves out a portion. The sample yields around 120,000 clones, approximately 80% seen once. The chain has TRBV6-1 and TRBJ1-2; maybe TRBD1 (5 bases). The sequenced sample consisted of PBMCs. This clonotype originated in a woman aged 40 to 50 in good health and CMV-seropositive. The CDR3 coding sequence is TGTGCCAGCAGTAGAGGGGAGGGAAGCTATGGCTACACCTTC. Translated, it gives CASSRGEGSYGYTF.